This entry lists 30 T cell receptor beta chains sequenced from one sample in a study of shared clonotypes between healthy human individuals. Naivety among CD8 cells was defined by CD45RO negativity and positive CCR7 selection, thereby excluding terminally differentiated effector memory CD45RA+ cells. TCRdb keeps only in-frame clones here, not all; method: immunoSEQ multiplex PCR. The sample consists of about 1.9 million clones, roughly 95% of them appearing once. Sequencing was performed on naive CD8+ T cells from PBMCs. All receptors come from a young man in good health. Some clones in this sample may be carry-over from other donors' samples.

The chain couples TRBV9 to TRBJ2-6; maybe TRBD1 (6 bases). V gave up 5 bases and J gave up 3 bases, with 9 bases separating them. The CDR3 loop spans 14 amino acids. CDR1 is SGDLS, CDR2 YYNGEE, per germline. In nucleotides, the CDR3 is TGTGCCAGCAGAGAGGGGGATGGGGCCAACGTCCTGACTTTC. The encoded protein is CASREGDGANVLTF.

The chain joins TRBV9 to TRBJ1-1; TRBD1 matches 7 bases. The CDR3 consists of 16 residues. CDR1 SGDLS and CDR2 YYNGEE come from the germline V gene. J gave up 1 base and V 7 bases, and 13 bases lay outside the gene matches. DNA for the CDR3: TGTGCCAGCGGAAGGGGGCAACAGGGGAAGAACACTGAAGCTTTCTTT. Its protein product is CASGRGQQGKNTEAFF.

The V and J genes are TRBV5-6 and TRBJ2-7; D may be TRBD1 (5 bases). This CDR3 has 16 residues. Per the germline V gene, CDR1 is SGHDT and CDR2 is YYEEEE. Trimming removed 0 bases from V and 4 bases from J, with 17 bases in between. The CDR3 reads CASSLGSSDMGYEQYF. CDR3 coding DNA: TGTGCCAGCAGCTTGGGATCGTCGGACATGGGATACGAGCAGTACTTC.

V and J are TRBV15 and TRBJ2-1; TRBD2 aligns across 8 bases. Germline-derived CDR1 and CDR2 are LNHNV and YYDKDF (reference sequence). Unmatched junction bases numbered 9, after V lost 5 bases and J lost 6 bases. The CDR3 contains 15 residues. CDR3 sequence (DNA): TGTGCCACCAGCTCGTCAGCGGGAGTAAGCAATGAGCAGTTCTTC. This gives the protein CATSSSAGVSNEQFF.

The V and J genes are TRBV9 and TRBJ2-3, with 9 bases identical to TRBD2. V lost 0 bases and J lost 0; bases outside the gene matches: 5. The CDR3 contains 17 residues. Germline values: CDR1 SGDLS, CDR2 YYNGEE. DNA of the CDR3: TGTGCCAGCAGCGTAGCTTGGCTAGCGGGAAGCACAGATACGCAGTATTTT. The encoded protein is CASSVAWLAGSTDTQYF. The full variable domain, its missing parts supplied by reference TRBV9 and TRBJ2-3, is DSGVTQTPKHLITATGQRVTLRCSPRSGDLSVYWYQQSLDQGLQFLIQYYNGEERAKGNILERFSAQQFPDLHSELNLSSLELGDSALYFCASSVAWLAGSTDTQYFGPGTRLTVL.

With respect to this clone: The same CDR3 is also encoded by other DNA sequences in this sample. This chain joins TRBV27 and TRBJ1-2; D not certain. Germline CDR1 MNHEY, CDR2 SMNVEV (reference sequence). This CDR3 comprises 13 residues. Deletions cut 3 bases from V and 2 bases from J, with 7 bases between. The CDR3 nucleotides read TGTGCCAGCAGTTTTGGGCAGAACTATGGCTACACCTTC. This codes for CASSFGQNYGYTF.

The CDR3 loop is CASSEAWGSEAFF. Written as DNA, the CDR3 is TGTGCCAGCAGTGAAGCGTGGGGATCTGAAGCTTTCTTT. V usage is TRBV2 and J usage is TRBJ1-1; the D is unclear. V was shortened by 0 bases and J by 6 bases, with 8 bases between the two germline ends. CDR3 length: 13 amino acids. Germline values: CDR1 SNHLY, CDR2 FYNNEI.

The CDR3 bases are TGTGCCAGCAGCTTAGGGAGGACCTACACAGATACGCAGTATTTT. Translated, it gives CASSLGRTYTDTQYF. V is TRBV7-8 and J is TRBJ2-3; a weak D match, TRBD2 (5 bases). V was clipped by 1 base and J by 2 bases, with 10 bases between them. The germline V gene has CDR1 SGHVS and CDR2 FQNEAQ. The CDR3 is made up of 15 amino acids.

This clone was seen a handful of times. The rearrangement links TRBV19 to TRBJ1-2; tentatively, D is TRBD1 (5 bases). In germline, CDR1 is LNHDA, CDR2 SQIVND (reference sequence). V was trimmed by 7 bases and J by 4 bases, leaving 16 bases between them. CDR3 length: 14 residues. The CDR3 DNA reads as TGTGCCAGTACCCAGCGGCAGGGAATCTATGGCTACACCTTC. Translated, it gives CASTQRQGIYGYTF.

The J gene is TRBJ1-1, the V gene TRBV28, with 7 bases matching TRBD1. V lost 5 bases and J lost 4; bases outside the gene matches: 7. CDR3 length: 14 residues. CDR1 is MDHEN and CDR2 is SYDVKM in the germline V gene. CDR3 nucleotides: TGTGCCAGCAGTACCTTGACAGGGCGCACTGAAGCTTTCTTT. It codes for CASSTLTGRTEAFF.

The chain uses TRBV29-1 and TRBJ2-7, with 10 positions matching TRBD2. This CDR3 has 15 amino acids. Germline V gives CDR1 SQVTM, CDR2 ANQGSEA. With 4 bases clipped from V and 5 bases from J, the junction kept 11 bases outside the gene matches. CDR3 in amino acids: CSVGETSGLGDEQYF. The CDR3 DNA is TGCAGCGTTGGGGAGACTAGCGGGCTCGGGGACGAGCAGTACTTC.

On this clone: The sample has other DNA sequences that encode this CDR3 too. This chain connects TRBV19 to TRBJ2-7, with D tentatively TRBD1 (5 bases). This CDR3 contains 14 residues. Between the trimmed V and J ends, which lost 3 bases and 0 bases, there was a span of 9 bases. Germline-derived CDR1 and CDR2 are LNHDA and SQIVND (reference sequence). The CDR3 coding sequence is TGTGCCAGTAGTATGGGGCAGAGCTCCTACGAGCAGTACTTC. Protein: CASSMGQSSYEQYF. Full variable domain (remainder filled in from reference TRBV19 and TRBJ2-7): DGGITQSPKYLFRKEGQNVTLSCEQNLNHDAMYWYRQDPGQGLRLIYYSQIVNDFQKGDIAEGYSVSREKKESFPLTVTSAQKNPTAFYLCASSMGQSSYEQYFGPGTRLTVT.

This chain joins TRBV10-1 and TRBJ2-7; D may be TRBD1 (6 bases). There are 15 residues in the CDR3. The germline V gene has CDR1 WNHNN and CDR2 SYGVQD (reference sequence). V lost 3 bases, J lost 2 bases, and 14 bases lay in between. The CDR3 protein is CASSDAGQGTYEQYF. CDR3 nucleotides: TGCGCCAGCAGTGATGCGGGCCAGGGGACCTACGAGCAGTACTTC.

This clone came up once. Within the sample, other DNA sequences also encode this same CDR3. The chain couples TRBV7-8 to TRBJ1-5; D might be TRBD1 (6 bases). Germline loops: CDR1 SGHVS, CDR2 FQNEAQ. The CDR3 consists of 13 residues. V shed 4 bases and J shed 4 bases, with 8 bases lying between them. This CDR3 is CASSSQGNQPQHF. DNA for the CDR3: TGTGCCAGCAGCTCACAGGGTAATCAGCCCCAGCATTTT.

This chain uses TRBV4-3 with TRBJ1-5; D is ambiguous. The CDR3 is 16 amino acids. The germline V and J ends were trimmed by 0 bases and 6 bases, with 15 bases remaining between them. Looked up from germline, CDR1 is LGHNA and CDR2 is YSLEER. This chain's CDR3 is CASSQDPRGGSQPQHF. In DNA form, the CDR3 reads TGCGCCAGCAGCCAAGATCCCCGGGGAGGAAGTCAGCCCCAGCATTTT.

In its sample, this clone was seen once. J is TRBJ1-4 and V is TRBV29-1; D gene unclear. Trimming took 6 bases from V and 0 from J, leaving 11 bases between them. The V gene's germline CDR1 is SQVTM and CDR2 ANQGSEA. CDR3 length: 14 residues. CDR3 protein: CSVITEATNEKLFF. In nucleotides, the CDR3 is TGCAGCGTAATCACGGAAGCAACTAATGAAAAACTGTTTTTT.

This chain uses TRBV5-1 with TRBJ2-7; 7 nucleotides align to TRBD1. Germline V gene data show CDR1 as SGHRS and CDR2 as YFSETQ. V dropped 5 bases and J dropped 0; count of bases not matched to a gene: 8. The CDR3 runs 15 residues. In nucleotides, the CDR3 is TGCGCCAGCAGACCCGGGACAGTCCCCTCCTACGAGCAGTACTTC. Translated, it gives CASRPGTVPSYEQYF.

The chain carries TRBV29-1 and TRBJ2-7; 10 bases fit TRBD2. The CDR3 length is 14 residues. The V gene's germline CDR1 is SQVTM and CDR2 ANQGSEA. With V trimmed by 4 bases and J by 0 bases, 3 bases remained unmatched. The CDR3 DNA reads TGCAGCGTTGCCGCTAGCGGGAGCTCCTACGAGCAGTACTTC. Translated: CSVAASGSSYEQYF.

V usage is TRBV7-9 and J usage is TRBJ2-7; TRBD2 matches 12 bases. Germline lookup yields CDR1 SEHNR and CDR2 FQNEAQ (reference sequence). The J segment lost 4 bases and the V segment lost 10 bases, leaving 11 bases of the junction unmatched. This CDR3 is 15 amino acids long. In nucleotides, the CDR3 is TGTGCCACCCAAGGACTAGCGGGAACGATATACGAGCAGTACTTC. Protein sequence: CATQGLAGTIYEQYF.

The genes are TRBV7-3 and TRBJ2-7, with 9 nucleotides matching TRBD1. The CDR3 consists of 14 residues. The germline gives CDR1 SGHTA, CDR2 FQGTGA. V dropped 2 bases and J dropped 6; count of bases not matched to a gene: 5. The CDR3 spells CASSLLGQGFEQYF. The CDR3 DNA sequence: TGTGCCAGCAGCTTACTGGGACAGGGTTTCGAGCAGTACTTC. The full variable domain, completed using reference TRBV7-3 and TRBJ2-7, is GAGVSQTPSNKVTEKGKYVELRCDPISGHTALYWYRQSLGQGPEFLIYFQGTGAADDSGLPNDRFFAVRPEGSVSTLKIQRTERGDSAVYLCASSLLGQGFEQYFGPGTRLTVT.

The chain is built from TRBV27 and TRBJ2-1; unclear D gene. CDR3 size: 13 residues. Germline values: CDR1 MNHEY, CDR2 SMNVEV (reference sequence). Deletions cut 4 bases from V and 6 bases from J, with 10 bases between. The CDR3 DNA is TGTGCCAGCAGTTGGATACGGGTCAATGAGCAGTTCTTC. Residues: CASSWIRVNEQFF.

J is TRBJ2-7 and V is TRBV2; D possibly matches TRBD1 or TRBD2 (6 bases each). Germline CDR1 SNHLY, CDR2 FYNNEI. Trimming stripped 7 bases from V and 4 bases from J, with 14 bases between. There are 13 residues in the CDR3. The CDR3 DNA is TGTGCCAGCACCCCGCGGGACATTTACGAGCAGTACTTC. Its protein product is CASTPRDIYEQYF.

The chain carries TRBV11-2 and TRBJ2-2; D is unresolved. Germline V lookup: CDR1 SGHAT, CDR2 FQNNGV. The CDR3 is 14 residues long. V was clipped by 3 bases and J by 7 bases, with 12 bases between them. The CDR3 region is CASSFSIMGGELFF. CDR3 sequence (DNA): TGTGCCAGCAGCTTCAGTATTATGGGCGGGGAGCTGTTTTTT. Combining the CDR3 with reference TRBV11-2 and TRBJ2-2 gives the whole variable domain EAGVAQSPRYKIIEKRQSVAFWCNPISGHATLYWYQQILGQGPKLLIQFQNNGVVDDSQLPKDRFSAERLKGVDSTLKIQPAKLEDSAVYLCASSFSIMGGELFFGEGSRLTVL.

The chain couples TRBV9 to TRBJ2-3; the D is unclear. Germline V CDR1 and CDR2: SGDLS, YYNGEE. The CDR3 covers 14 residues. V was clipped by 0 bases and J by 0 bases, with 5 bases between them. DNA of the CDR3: TGTGCCAGCAGCGTAGCGGAAAGCACAGATACGCAGTATTTT. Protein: CASSVAESTDTQYF. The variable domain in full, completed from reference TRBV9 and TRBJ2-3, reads DSGVTQTPKHLITATGQRVTLRCSPRSGDLSVYWYQQSLDQGLQFLIQYYNGEERAKGNILERFSAQQFPDLHSELNLSSLELGDSALYFCASSVAESTDTQYFGPGTRLTVL.

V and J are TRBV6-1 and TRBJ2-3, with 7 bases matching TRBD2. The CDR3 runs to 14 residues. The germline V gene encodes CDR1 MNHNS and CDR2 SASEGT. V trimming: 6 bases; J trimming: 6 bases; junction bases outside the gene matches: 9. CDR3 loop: CASSWLAERDTQYF. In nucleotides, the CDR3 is TGTGCCAGCAGCTGGCTAGCGGAAAGGGATACGCAGTATTTT.

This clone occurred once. The CDR3 nucleotides read TGTGCCAGCAGCTTACCTCCCACCTACGAGCAGTACTTC. It codes for CASSLPPTYEQYF. The chain joins TRBV7-9 to TRBJ2-7, with D unclear. Per the germline V gene, CDR1 is SEHNR and CDR2 is FQNEAQ (reference sequence). The ends were cut back, 2 bases at V and 2 bases at J, with 7 bases in the middle. The CDR3 runs to 13 residues.

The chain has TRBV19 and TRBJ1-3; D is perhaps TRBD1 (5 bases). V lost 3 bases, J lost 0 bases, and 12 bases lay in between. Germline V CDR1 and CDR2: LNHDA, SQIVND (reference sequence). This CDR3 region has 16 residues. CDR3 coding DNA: TGTGCCAGTAGTATTTTTGACAGCCTCTCTGGAAACACCATATATTTT. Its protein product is CASSIFDSLSGNTIYF. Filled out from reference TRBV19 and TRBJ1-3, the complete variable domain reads DGGITQSPKYLFRKEGQNVTLSCEQNLNHDAMYWYRQDPGQGLRLIYYSQIVNDFQKGDIAEGYSVSREKKESFPLTVTSAQKNPTAFYLCASSIFDSLSGNTIYFGEGSWLTVV.

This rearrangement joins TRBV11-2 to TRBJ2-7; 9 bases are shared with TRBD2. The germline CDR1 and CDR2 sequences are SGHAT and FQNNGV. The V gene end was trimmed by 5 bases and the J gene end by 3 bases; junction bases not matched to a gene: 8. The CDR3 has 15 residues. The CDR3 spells CASSPLAGLGYEQYF. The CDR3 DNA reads TGTGCCAGCAGCCCCCTAGCGGGATTGGGCTACGAGCAGTACTTC.

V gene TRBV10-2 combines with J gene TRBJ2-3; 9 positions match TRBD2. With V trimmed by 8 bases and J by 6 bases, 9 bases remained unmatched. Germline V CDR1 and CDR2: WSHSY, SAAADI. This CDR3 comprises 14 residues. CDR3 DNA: TGCGCCAGCGGGGCTAGCGGGACCCGGGATACGCAGTATTTT. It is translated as CASGASGTRDTQYF.

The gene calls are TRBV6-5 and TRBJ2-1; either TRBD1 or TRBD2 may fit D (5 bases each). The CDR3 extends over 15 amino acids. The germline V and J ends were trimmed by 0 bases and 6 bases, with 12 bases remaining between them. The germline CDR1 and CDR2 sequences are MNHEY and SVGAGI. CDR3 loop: CASSYSGGAANEQFF. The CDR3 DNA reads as TGTGCCAGCAGTTACTCTGGGGGAGCAGCCAATGAGCAGTTCTTC.